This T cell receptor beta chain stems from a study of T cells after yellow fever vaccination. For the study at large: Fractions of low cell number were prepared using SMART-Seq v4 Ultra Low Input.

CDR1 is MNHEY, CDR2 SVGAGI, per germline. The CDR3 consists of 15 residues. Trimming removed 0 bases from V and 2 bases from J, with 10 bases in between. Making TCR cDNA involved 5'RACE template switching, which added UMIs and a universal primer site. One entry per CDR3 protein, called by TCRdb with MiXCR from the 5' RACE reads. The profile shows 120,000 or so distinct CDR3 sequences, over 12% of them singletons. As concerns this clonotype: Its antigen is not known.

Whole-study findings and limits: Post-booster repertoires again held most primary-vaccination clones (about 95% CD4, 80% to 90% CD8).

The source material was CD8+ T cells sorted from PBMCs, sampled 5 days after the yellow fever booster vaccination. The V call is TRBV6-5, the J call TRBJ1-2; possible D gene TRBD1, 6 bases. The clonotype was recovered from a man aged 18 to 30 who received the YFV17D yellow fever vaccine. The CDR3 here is CASSYSVTGNYGYTF. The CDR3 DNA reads TGTGCCAGCAGTTACTCCGTTACAGGGAACTATGGCTACACCTTC.